These 20 T cell receptor beta chains originate from one sample sequenced in a study of T cell clones after liver transplantation. Repertoires were generated with immunoSEQ multiplex PCR, while TCRdb's copy carries only in-frame clones and drops some. The data show 45,000 to 60,000 clones, 70% to 90% seen once. The source material was CD8+ T cells from blood, sampled 12 months after liver transplant. All receptors derive from a human patient who received a liver transplant. Some T cells may have originated in the graft donor.

The rearrangement links TRBV6-5 to TRBJ2-2; 7 nucleotides match TRBD1. CDR1 is MNHEY and CDR2 is SVGAGI in the germline V gene. CDR3 size: 15 residues. Trimming at V came to 0 bases and at J to 5 bases, leaving 3 bases not matched to a gene. The DNA for the CDR3 is TGTGCCAGCAGTTACTCGGCCAGGGGGACCGGGGAGCTGTTTTTT. Residues: CASSYSARGTGELFF.

DNA of the CDR3: TGTGCCAGCAGCGTCGGTAGCGGGAGGGTAACCTACGAGCAGTACTTC. Translation: CASSVGSGRVTYEQYF. The J gene is TRBJ2-7, the V gene TRBV5-4, with 11 bases fitting TRBD2. The CDR3 has 16 residues. CDR1 and CDR2 from the germline V gene are SGHNT and YYREEE (reference sequence). V lost 4 bases to trimming and J lost 2 bases; unmatched junction nucleotides: 8.

This clone was recorded only once. This rearrangement joins TRBV9 to TRBJ2-7; D is ambiguous. The ends were cut back, 2 bases at V and 4 bases at J, with 13 bases in the middle. Per germline, CDR1 SGDLS and CDR2 YYNGEE. This CDR3 comprises 14 residues. This CDR3 is CASSVEDGPYEQYF. CDR3 in DNA: TGTGCCAGCAGCGTTGAGGACGGACCGTACGAGCAGTACTTC.

This CDR3 reads CASSSLMNTEAFF. The CDR3 DNA reads TGCGCCAGCAGCTCGCTCATGAACACTGAAGCTTTCTTT. The chain joins TRBV5-1 to TRBJ1-1; D remains ambiguous. This CDR3 region has 13 residues. Trimming took off 3 bases at V and 0 bases at J, with 6 bases between the two ends. Germline V lookup: CDR1 SGHRS, CDR2 YFSETQ. The whole variable domain, remainder taken from reference TRBV5-1 and TRBJ1-1, is KAGVTQTPRYLIKTRGQQVTLSCSPISGHRSVSWYQQTPGQGLQFLFEYFSETQRNKGNFPGRFSGRQFSNSRSEMNVSTLELGDSALYLCASSSLMNTEAFFGQGTRLTVV.

This clone was counted a few times. The rearrangement links TRBV9 to TRBJ1-1; unclear D gene. The CDR3 loop spans 8 amino acids. Germline V lookup: CDR1 SGDLS, CDR2 YYNGEE. V dropped 7 bases and J dropped 10 bases, with 5 bases sitting between them. The CDR3 DNA is TGTGCCAGCGAGTCAGCTTTCTTT. Its translation is CASESAFF.

The gene calls are TRBV5-4 and TRBJ2-3; 7 bases fit TRBD1. Germline CDR1 is SGHNT and CDR2 is YYREEE (reference sequence). The CDR3 totals 14 residues. V dropped 2 bases and J dropped 4; count of bases not matched to a gene: 4. CDR3 in amino acids: CASSFKGGADTQYF. CDR3 coding DNA: TGTGCCAGCAGCTTTAAAGGGGGCGCAGATACGCAGTATTTT.

The gene calls are TRBV13 and TRBJ2-7, with 8 bases that match TRBD2. This CDR3 has 15 residues. From germline, CDR1 is PRHDT and CDR2 FYEKMQ (reference sequence). V was clipped by 10 bases and J by 4 bases; unmatched bases: 15. CDR3: CATSGSTSGNYEQYF. CDR3 DNA: TGTGCCACCTCTGGAAGTACTAGCGGAAATTACGAGCAGTACTTC.

The rearrangement links TRBV10-3 to TRBJ2-7; 11 nucleotides line up with TRBD1. The CDR3 sequence is 15 residues long. Germline trimming cut 3 bases from V and 4 bases from J; bases unmatched to any gene: 5. In germline, CDR1 is ENHRY, CDR2 SYGVKD. The CDR3 here is CAISERDRGVYEQYF. The DNA for the CDR3 is TGTGCCATCAGTGAAAGGGACAGGGGGGTATACGAGCAGTACTTC.

In DNA, the CDR3 is TGTGCCAGCAGTCCTAGCGGACGCACAGATACGCAGTATTTT. This gives the protein CASSPSGRTDTQYF. The chain employs TRBV28 and TRBJ2-3; 7 bases fit TRBD2. V was clipped by 5 bases and J by 1 base; unmatched bases: 3. Per the germline V gene, CDR1 is MDHEN and CDR2 is SYDVKM. This CDR3 is built from 14 residues.

DNA for the CDR3: TGTGCCAGCAGCCTCACAGCGGGAGGGCCCTACGAGCAGTACTTC. Protein sequence: CASSLTAGGPYEQYF. This chain uses TRBV28 with TRBJ2-7; 10 bases fit TRBD2. With 6 bases clipped from V and 2 bases from J, the junction kept 7 bases outside the gene matches. This CDR3 has 15 amino acids. Germline values: CDR1 MDHEN, CDR2 SYDVKM.

CDR3 DNA: TGTGCCAGCAGCGAACAGGGAGCCTACGAGCAGTACTTC. The encoded protein is CASSEQGAYEQYF. V is TRBV9 and J is TRBJ2-7; D may be TRBD1 (6 bases). CDR1 is SGDLS and CDR2 is YYNGEE in the germline V gene. CDR3 length: 13 residues. Trimming shortened V by 3 bases and J by 2 bases, and 9 bases separated the two germline ends.

The genes are TRBV14 and TRBJ2-2, with TRBD1 matching 8 bases. The CDR3 is made up of 16 amino acids. V dropped 0 bases and J dropped 8; count of bases not matched to a gene: 8. Germline V gene sequence: CDR1 SGHDN, CDR2 FVKESK. The CDR3 spells CASSQDLGQGYGELFF. Here the CDR3 DNA reads TGTGCCAGCAGCCAAGATCTCGGACAGGGCTATGGGGAGCTGTTTTTT.

This chain uses TRBV7-2 with TRBJ2-7, with D possibly being TRBD2 (5 bases). Per germline, CDR1 SGHTA and CDR2 FQGNSA. V shed 4 bases and J shed 3 bases, with 13 bases lying between them. The CDR3 has 14 amino acids. CDR3 nucleotides: TGTGCCAGCAGCTCCGGACTTCGCTTCTACGAGCAGTACTTC. Protein: CASSSGLRFYEQYF. Full variable domain (remainder filled in from reference TRBV7-2 and TRBJ2-7): GAGVSQSPSNKVTEKGKDVELRCDPISGHTALYWYRQSLGQGLEFLIYFQGNSAPDKSGLPSDRFSAERTGGSVSTLTIQRTQQEDSAVYLCASSSGLRFYEQYFGPGTRLTVT.

The chain links TRBV4-3 to TRBJ2-1; D is unresolved. CDR1 and CDR2 from the germline V gene are LGHNA and YSLEER. The ends were cut back, 1 base at V and 7 bases at J, with 17 bases in the middle. This CDR3 is 16 amino acids long. CDR3 protein: CASSQGVVGYGNEQFF. The CDR3 coding sequence is TGCGCCAGCAGCCAAGGGGTGGTCGGGTACGGGAATGAGCAGTTCTTC.

This clone was counted a single time. The DNA for the CDR3 is TGTGCCAGCAGTTTAATGAGGACGGGGCCCGTTACGGGGTACTTC. Its translation: CASSLMRTGPVTGYF. The V and J genes are TRBV28 and TRBJ2-7; D is tentatively TRBD1 or TRBD2 (5 bases each). V lost 2 bases and J 12 bases, leaving 23 bases between the germline ends. The CDR3 extends over 15 amino acids. The germline V gene has CDR1 MDHEN and CDR2 SYDVKM.

The chain joins TRBV28 to TRBJ2-2; D gene uncertain. V was trimmed by 3 bases and J by 0 bases, leaving 8 bases between them. Germline V lookup: CDR1 MDHEN, CDR2 SYDVKM. CDR3 length equals 15 residues. CDR3 sequence: CASSLMVANTGELFF. CDR3 nucleotides: TGTGCCAGCAGTTTGATGGTAGCGAACACCGGGGAGCTGTTTTTT. The whole variable domain, remainder taken from reference TRBV28 and TRBJ2-2, is DVKVTQSSRYLVKRTGEKVFLECVQDMDHENMFWYRQDPGLGLRLIYFSYDVKMKEKGDIPEGYSVSREKKERFSLILESASTNQTSMYLCASSLMVANTGELFFGEGSRLTVL.

The rearrangement links TRBV5-6 to TRBJ2-7; TRBD1 is a possible D gene (5 bases). The length of the CDR3 is 16 residues. Germline CDR1 and CDR2: SGHDT and YYEEEE. V was shortened by 4 bases and J by 4 bases, with 21 bases between the two germline ends. CDR3 DNA: TGTGCCAGCAGCATGGGCCAATGGGGCGATAGTTACGAGCAGTACTTC. This encodes CASSMGQWGDSYEQYF. The variable domain in full, with the rest retrieved from reference TRBV5-6 and TRBJ2-7, is DAGVTQSPTHLIKTRGQQVTLRCSPKSGHDTVSWYQQALGQGPQFIFQYYEEEERQRGNFPDRFSGHQFPNYSSELNVNALLLGDSALYLCASSMGQWGDSYEQYFGPGTRLTVT.

This clone has more than one count but fewer than ten. CDR3 region: CASSLARWSGTEAFF. CDR3 nucleotide sequence: TGTGCCAGCAGCTTAGCGCGATGGAGCGGCACTGAAGCTTTCTTT. The chain combines TRBV11-1 with TRBJ1-1; D is ambiguous. Trimming stripped 0 bases from V and 4 bases from J, with 12 bases between. Germline V gene data show CDR1 as SGHAT and CDR2 as FQDESV (reference sequence). The CDR3 consists of 15 residues. The complete variable domain, with remaining parts taken from reference TRBV11-1 and TRBJ1-1, reads EAEVAQSPRYKITEKSQAVAFWCDPISGHATLYWYRQILGQGPELLVQFQDESVVDDSQLPKDRFSAERLKGVDSTLKIQPAELGDSAMYLCASSLARWSGTEAFFGQGTRLTVV.

DNA for the CDR3: TGCGCCAGCAGCTTGGCTGTACACTACGAGCAGTACTTC. It yields the protein CASSLAVHYEQYF. This sequence joins TRBV5-1 and TRBJ2-7; D is ambiguous. V was pared by 0 bases and J by 3 bases, with 7 bases between. Germline CDR1 reads SGHRS; CDR2 reads YFSETQ. CDR3 length: 13 residues.

This sequence joins TRBV5-4 and TRBJ2-3; either TRBD1 or TRBD2 may supply D (6 bases each). This CDR3 has 14 amino acids. The V end was cut by 2 bases, the J end by 6 bases, with 13 bases between. Germline assignment: CDR1 SGHNT and CDR2 YYREEE (reference sequence). The DNA of the CDR3 is TGTGCCAGCAGCTTTGACGGGGGCTGGGATACGCAGTATTTT. It codes for CASSFDGGWDTQYF.